This entry describes one T cell receptor beta chain. Antigen specificity is unknown. The sort gate was single viable CD3+CD4+CD8-CD45RO+ cells for memory CD4+ T cells. These data belong to a study of memory CD4+ T cells and cytomegalovirus serostatus. Germline assignment: CDR1 GTSNPN and CDR2 SVGIG (reference sequence). The J segment lost 5 bases and the V segment lost 5 bases, leaving 9 bases of the junction unmatched. CDR3 size: 14 residues. Assay: immunoSEQ multiplex PCR; the TCRdb copy retains only in-frame clones and omits some. The sample records 41,000 or so clones, 79% being singletons. The study, taken as a whole, reports: Suggested: most of the CMV-linked TCR signature lies in CD4+ memory cells. CD4+ memory repertoires contained about 40% of the roughly 150 reported CMV TCRbeta sequences.

The chain couples TRBV30 to TRBJ2-5; 9 nucleotides line up with TRBD1. Sequencing was carried out using memory CD4+ T cells from blood. The receptor was derived from an adult in good health and CMV-seronegative. Written as DNA, the CDR3 is TGTGCCTGGGGGGACAGGGTCAATGGGGAGACCCAGTACTTC. It yields the protein CAWGDRVNGETQYF.